Listed here are 11 T cell receptor beta chains from one sample, sequenced in a study of blood T cell repertoires in COVID-19. The table came from immunoSEQ multiplex PCR; TCRdb's copy has only in-frame clones and leaves some out. The sample comprises about 190,000 clones, 75% to 95% of which are singletons, and 0.5% to 0.65% rests with the top ten. The sample taken for sequencing was peripheral blood. These receptor sequences come from a man aged 45-60 years with acute or convalescent COVID-19.

The chain joins TRBV4-1 to TRBJ1-2; D is undetermined. V lost 0 bases, J lost 7 bases, and 12 bases lay in between. Germline-derived CDR1 and CDR2 are MGHRA and YSYEKL. CDR3 length equals 14 residues. CDR3 sequence reads: CASSQESRSGGYTF. CDR3 DNA: TGCGCCAGCAGCCAAGAATCCAGGTCCGGTGGCTACACCTTC.

The V gene is TRBV19, the J gene TRBJ2-1, with 8 nucleotides matching TRBD1. V was clipped by 6 bases and J by 2 bases; unmatched bases: 12. The V gene's germline CDR1 is LNHDA and CDR2 SQIVND (reference sequence). This CDR3 contains 17 residues. CDR3 residues: CASRPHGQGVAYNEQFF. Here the CDR3 DNA reads TGTGCCAGTAGGCCTCACGGACAGGGCGTCGCCTACAATGAGCAGTTCTTC.

The chain uses TRBV5-8 and TRBJ2-7, with 7 bases that match TRBD2. The trim removed 4 bases at V and 0 bases at J, leaving 4 bases unmatched. Per the germline V gene, CDR1 is SGHTS and CDR2 is YDEGEE. The length of the CDR3 is 14 residues. The CDR3 nucleotides are TGTGCCAGCAGCGGGGGGGGGTCCTCCTACGAGCAGTACGTC. This translates into CASSGGGSSYEQYV.

The V and J genes are TRBV7-9 and TRBJ1-4; the match to TRBD1 covers 7 bases. V was pared by 2 bases and J by 7 bases, with 1 base of the junction left unmatched. Germline V gene lookup returns CDR1 SEHNR and CDR2 FQNEAQ (reference sequence). The CDR3 covers 13 residues. Here the CDR3 reads CASSLPGGEKLFF. The CDR3 DNA reads as TGTGCCAGCAGCTTACCAGGGGGTGAAAAACTGTTTTTT.

The J gene is TRBJ1-6, the V gene TRBV7-6; the match to TRBD1 covers 10 bases. With V trimmed by 5 bases and J by 8 bases, 6 bases remained unmatched. CDR1 SGHVS and CDR2 FNYEAQ come from the germline V gene. CDR3 length equals 15 residues. DNA of the CDR3: TGTGCCAGCAGCGCACGACAGGGGGCCGATTCACCCCTCCACTTT. This codes for CASSARQGADSPLHF.

The V gene is TRBV9, the J gene TRBJ2-6, with 9 bases fitting TRBD1. This CDR3 is built from 18 residues. CDR1 is SGDLS, CDR2 YYNGEE, per germline. The junction had 11 bases not matched to a gene; V was cut back by 5 bases and J by 2 bases. DNA for the CDR3: TGTGCCAGCAGTGAGGCTACAGGGGGCGGGACTGGGGCCAACGTCCTGACTTTC. Its protein product is CASSEATGGGTGANVLTF.

This chain links TRBV7-6 with TRBJ1-1, with D possibly matching TRBD1 (6 bases). Deletions cut 0 bases from V and 10 bases from J, with 15 bases between. CDR3 length equals 14 residues. Germline CDR1 and CDR2: SGHVS and FNYEAQ. The CDR3 sequence is CASSLAPGGRGAFF. The CDR3 DNA is TGTGCCAGCAGCTTAGCGCCGGGGGGCCGGGGAGCTTTCTTT.

This chain connects TRBV7-2 to TRBJ2-5, with a possible D match to TRBD2 (6 bases). This CDR3 spans 17 amino acids. Germline-derived CDR1 and CDR2 are SGHTA and FQGNSA. V lost 1 base and J lost 5, with 20 bases in between. CDR3 DNA sequence: TGTGCCAGCAGCTTAGGGCCCCCTCTGCGGGGAGCGGAGACCCAGTACTTC. It specifies CASSLGPPLRGAETQYF.

The chain combines TRBV5-6 with TRBJ2-3; D call uncertain. The CDR3 has 12 residues. Germline CDR1 is SGHDT and CDR2 is YYEEEE. Trimming cost V 5 bases and J 1 base, with 5 bases left between them. CDR3 loop: CASRGRTDTQYF. CDR3 nucleotide sequence: TGTGCCAGCAGGGGCCGCACAGATACGCAGTATTTT.

The chain has TRBV4-1 and TRBJ2-1, with D perhaps TRBD1 (6 bases). The ends were cut back, 6 bases at V and 5 bases at J, with 14 bases in the middle. Germline values: CDR1 MGHRA, CDR2 YSYEKL. This CDR3 has 14 amino acids. The CDR3 DNA sequence: TGCGCCAGCAGTTACAGGGTCACCCACAATGAGCAGTTCTTC. Amino acid sequence: CASSYRVTHNEQFF.

The CDR3 sequence: CAWGRTENTEAFF. In nucleotides, the CDR3 is TGTGCCTGGGGCCGGACAGAGAACACTGAAGCTTTCTTT. The chain is built from TRBV30 and TRBJ1-1, with D perhaps matching TRBD1 (6 bases). In germline, CDR1 is GTSNPN, CDR2 SVGIG (reference sequence). Trimming cost V 5 bases and J 1 base, with 11 bases left between them. This CDR3 is 13 amino acids long. The variable domain in full, with the rest retrieved from reference TRBV30 and TRBJ1-1, is SQTIHQWPATLVQPVGSPLSLECTVEGTSNPNLYWYRQAAGRGLQLLFYSVGIGQISSEVPQNLSASRPQDRQFILSSKKLLLSDSGFYLCAWGRTENTEAFFGQGTRLTVV.